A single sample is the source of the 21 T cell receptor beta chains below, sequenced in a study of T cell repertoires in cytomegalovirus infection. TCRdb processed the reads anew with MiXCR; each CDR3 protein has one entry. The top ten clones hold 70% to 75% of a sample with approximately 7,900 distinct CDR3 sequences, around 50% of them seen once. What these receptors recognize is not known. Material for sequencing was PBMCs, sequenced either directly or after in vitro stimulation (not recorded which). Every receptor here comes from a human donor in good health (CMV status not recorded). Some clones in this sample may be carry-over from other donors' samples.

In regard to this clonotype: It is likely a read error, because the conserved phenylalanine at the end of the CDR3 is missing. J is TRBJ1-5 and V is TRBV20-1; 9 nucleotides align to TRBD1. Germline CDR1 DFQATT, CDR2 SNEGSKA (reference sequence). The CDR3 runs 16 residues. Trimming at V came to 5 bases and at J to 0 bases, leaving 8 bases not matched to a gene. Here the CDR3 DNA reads TGCAGTGCTTGGGACAGGGTGCGTTATAGCAATCAGCCCCAGCATTTG. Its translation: CSAWDRVRYSNQPQHL.

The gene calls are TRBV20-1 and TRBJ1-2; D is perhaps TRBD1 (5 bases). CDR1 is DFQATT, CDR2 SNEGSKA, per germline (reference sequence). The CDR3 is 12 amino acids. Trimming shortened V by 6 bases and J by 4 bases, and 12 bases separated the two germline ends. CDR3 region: CSAPDTVYGYTF. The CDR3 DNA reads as TGCAGTGCCCCGGACACCGTCTATGGCTACACCTTC.

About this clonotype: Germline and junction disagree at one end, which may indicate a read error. CDR3 nucleotide sequence: TGTGCCACCAGCAGAGATGAAGAGCGGGAGGTCTACGAGCCGTACTTC. Amino acids: CATSRDEEREVYEPYF. The chain links TRBV15 to TRBJ2-7; 9 nucleotides line up with TRBD2. Germline CDR1 reads LNHNV; CDR2 reads YYDKDF (reference sequence). The CDR3 sequence is 16 residues long.

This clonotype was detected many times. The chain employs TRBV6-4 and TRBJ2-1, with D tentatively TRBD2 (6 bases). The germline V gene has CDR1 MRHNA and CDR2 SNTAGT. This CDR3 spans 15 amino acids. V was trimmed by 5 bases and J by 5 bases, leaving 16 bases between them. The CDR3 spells CASSYNSGSNNEQFF. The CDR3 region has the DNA TGTGCCAGCAGTTACAACTCCGGGAGCAACAATGAGCAGTTCTTC.

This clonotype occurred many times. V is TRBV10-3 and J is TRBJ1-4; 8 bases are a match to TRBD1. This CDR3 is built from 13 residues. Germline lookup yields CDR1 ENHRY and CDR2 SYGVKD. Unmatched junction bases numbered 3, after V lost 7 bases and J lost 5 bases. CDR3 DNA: TGTGCCATCAACAACAGGGGGAATGAAAAACTGTTTTTT. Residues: CAINNRGNEKLFF.

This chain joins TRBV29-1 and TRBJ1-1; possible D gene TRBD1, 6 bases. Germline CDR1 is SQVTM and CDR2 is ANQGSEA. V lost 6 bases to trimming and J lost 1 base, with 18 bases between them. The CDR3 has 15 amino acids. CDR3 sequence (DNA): TGCAGCGTCCTTCGTTTGGGGGGGCCGAACACTGAAGCTTTCTTT. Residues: CSVLRLGGPNTEAFF.

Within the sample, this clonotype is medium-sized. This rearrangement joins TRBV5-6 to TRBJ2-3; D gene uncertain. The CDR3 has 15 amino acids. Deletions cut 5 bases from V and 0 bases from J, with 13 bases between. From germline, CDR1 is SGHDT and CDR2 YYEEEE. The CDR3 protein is CASRYRLTSTDTQYF. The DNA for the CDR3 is TGTGCCAGCAGATATAGATTAACTAGCACAGATACGCAGTATTTT.

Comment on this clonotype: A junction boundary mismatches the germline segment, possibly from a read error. The CDR3 region has the DNA TGTGCTAGTGGTGTGGTATCGGTAAGATGTTCCGTCCCCTACCATGAGCAGTTCTTC. As protein: CASGVVSVRCSVPYHEQFF. This sequence joins TRBV12-5 and TRBJ2-1; D remains unclear. CDR1 LGHNT and CDR2 FRNRAP come from the germline V gene. This CDR3 has 19 residues.

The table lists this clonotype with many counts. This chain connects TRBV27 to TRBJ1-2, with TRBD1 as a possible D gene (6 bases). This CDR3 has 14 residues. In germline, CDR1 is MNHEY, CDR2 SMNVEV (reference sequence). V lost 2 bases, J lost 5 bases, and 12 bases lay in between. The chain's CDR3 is CASSLTGSGYGYTF. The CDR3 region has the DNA TGTGCCAGCAGTTTAACAGGGTCGGGTTATGGCTACACCTTC.

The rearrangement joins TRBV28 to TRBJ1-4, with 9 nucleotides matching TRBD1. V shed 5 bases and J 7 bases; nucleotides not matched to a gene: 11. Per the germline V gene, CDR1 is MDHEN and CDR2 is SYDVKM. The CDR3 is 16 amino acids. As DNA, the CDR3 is TGTGCCAGCAGTACCCGACAGGGGGTAATAGGTGAAAAACTGTTTTTT. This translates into CASSTRQGVIGEKLFF.

The CDR3 protein is CARGVVSVIGAVPYNEQFF. The DNA for the CDR3 is TGTGCTAGGGGTGTGGTATCGGTAATCGGTGCCGTCCCCTACAATGAGCAGTTCTTC. The chain has TRBV12-5 and TRBJ2-1; D remains ambiguous. The CDR3 consists of 19 residues. With 9 bases removed from V and 2 bases from J, the gap between germline ends came to 29 bases. CDR1 is LGHNT, CDR2 FRNRAP, per germline.

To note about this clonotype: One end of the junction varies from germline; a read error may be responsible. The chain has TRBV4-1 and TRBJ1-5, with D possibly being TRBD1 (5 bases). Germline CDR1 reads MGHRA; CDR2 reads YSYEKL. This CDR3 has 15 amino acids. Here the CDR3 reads CASSQESGTNQPQHF. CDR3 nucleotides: TGTGCCAGCAGCCAAGAATCAGGGACTAATCAGCCCCAGCATTTT.

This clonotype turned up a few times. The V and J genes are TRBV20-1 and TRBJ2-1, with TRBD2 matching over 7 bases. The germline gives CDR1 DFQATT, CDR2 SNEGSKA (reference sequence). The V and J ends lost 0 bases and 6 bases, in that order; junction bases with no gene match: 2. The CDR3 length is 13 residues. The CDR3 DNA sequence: TGCAGTGCTAGAGATTCTAGCGGCAATGAGCAGTTCTTC. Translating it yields CSARDSSGNEQFF.

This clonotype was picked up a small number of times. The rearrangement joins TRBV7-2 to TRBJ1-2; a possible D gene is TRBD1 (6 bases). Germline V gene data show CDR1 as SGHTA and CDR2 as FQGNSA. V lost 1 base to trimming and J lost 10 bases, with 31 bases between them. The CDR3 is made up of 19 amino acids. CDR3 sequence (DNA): TGTGCCAGCAGCTTAGGGGACGTCACTCCTACAGGGTTGTGTAGTGTCTACACCTTC. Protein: CASSLGDVTPTGLCSVYTF. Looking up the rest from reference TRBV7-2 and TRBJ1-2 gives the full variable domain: GAGVSQSPSNKVTEKGKDVELRCDPISGHTALYWYRQSLGQGLEFLIYFQGNSAPDKSGLPSDRFSAERTGGSVSTLTIQRTQQEDSAVYLCASSLGDVTPTGLCSVYTFGSGTRLTVV.

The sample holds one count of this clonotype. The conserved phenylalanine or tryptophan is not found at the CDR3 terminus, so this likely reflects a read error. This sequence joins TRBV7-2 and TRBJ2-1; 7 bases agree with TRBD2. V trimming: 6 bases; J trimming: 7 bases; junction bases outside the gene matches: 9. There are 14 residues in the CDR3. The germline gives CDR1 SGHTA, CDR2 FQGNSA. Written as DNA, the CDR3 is TGTGCCAGCAGACAGGCGGGAGTACGTAATGAGCAGTTCTGC. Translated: CASRQAGVRNEQFC.

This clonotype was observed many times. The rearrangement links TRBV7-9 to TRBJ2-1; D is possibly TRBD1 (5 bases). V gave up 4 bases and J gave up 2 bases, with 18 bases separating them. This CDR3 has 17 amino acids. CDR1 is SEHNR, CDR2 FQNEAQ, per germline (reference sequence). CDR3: CASSSLVGATPYNEQFF. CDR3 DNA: TGTGCCAGCAGCTCTTTAGTAGGGGCGACCCCCTACAATGAGCAGTTCTTC.

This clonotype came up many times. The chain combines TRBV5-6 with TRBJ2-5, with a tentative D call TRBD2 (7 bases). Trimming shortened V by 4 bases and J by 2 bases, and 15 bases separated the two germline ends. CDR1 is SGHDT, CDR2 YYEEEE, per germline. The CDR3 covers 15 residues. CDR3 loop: CASSRGVDRQETQYF. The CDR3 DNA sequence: TGTGCCAGCAGCCGGGGGGTGGACAGACAAGAGACCCAGTACTTC.

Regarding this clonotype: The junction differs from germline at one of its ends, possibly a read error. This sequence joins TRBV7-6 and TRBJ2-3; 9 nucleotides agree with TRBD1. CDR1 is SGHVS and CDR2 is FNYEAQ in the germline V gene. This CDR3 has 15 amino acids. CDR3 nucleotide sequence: TGTGCTAGCAGCTCCGGGACAGGGCGGAGAGATACGCAGTATTTT. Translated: CASSSGTGRRDTQYF.

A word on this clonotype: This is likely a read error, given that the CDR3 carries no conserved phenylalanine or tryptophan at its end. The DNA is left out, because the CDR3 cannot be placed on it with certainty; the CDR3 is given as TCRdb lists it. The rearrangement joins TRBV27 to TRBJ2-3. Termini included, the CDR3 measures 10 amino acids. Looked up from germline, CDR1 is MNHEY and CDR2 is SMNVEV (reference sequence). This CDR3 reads CASHGATLYC.

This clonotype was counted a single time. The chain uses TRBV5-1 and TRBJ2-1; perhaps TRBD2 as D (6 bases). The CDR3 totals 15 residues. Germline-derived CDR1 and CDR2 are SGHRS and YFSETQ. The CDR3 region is CDRRLFSTAGNEQFF. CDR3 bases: TGCGACAGAAGATTGTTCTCGACAGCGGGCAACGAGCAGTTCTTC.

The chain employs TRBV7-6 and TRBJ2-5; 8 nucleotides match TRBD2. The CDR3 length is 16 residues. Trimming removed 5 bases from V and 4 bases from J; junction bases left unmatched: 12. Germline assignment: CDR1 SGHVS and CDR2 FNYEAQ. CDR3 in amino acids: CASSPPGAGGAETQYF. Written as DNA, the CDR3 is TGTGCCAGCAGCCCCCCAGGTGCGGGGGGCGCAGAGACCCAGTACTTC.